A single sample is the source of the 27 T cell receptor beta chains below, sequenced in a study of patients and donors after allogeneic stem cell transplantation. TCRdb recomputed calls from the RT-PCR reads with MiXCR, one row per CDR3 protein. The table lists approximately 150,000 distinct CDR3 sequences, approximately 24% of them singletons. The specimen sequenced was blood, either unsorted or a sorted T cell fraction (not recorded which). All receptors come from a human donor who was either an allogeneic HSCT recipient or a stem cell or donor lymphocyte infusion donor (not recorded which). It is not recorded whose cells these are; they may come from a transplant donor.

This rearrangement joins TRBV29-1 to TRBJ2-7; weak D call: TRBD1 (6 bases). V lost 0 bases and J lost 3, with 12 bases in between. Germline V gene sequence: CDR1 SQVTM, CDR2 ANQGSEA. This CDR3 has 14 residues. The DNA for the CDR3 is TGCAGCGTTGAAGACAGACAGGAGCACTACGAGCAGTACTTC. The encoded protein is CSVEDRQEHYEQYF.

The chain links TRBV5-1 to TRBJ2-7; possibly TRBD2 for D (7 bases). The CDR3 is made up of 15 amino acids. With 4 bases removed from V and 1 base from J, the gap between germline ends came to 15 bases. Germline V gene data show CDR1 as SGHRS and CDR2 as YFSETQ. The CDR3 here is CASSEVGGASYEQYF. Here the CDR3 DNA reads TGCGCCAGCAGCGAAGTTGGGGGGGCATCCTACGAGCAGTACTTC.

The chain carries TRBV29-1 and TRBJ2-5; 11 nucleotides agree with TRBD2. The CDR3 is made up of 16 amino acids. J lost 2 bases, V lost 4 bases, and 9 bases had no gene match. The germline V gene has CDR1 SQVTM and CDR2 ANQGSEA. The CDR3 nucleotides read TGCAGCGTTGCCAGGACTAGCGGGTCGACTCAAGAGACCCAGTACTTC. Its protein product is CSVARTSGSTQETQYF.

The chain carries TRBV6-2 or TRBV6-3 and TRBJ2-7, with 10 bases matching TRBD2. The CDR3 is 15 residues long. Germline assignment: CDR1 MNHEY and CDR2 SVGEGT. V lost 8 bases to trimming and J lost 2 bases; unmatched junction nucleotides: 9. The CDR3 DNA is TGTGCCAGCGCCATCACTAGCGGGATACCCTACGAGCAGTACTTC. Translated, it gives CASAITSGIPYEQYF.

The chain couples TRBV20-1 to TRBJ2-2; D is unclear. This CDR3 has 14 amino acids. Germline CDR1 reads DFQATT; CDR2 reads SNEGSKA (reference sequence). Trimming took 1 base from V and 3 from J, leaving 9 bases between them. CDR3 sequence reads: CSARVPGDTGELFF. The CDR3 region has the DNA TGCAGTGCTAGAGTGCCCGGCGACACCGGGGAGCTGTTTTTT.

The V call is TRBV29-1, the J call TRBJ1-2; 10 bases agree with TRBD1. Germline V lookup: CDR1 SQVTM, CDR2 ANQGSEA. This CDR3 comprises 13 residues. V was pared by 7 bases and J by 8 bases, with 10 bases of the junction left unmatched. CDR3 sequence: CSAETGTGDGYTF. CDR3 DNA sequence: TGCAGCGCCGAAACCGGGACAGGGGACGGCTACACCTTC.

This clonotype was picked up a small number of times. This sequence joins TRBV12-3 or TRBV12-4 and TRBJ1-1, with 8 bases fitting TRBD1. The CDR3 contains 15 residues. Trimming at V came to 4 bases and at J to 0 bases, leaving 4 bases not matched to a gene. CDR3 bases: TGTGCCAGCAGTTATCGGACAGGGATGAACACTGAAGCTTTCTTT. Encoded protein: CASSYRTGMNTEAFF.

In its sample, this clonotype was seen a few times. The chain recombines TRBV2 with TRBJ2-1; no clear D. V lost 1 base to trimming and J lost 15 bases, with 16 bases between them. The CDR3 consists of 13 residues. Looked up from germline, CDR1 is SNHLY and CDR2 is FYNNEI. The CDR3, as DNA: TGTGCCAGCAGTGAAGTATCCCAGCTAGAGATGTTCTTC. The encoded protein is CASSEVSQLEMFF. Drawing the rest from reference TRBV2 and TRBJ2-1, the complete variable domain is EPEVTQTPSHQVTQMGQEVILRCVPISNHLYFYWYRQILGQKVEFLVSFYNNEISEKSEIFDDQFSVERPDGSNFTLKIRSTKLEDSAMYFCASSEVSQLEMFFGPGTRLTVL.

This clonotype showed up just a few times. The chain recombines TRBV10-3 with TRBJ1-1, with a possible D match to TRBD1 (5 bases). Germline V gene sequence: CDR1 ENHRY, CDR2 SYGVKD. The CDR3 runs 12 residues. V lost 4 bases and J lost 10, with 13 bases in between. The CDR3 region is CAISGTEQGAFF. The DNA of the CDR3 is TGTGCCATCAGTGGGACCGAGCAGGGAGCTTTCTTT.

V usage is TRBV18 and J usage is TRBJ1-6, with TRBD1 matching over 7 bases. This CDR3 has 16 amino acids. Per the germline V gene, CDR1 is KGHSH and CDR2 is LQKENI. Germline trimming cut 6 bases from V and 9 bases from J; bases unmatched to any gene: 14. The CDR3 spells CASSISTGTQGSPLHF. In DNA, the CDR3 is TGTGCCAGCTCGATCTCGACAGGGACACAAGGTTCACCCCTCCACTTT.

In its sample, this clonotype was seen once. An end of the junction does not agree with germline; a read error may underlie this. The CDR3 region is CASGQVISSRYNEQFF. CDR3 in DNA: TGCGCCAGCGGCCAAGTGATTTCGTCTAGATACAATGAGCAGTTCTTC. This chain links TRBV4-1 with TRBJ2-1; no definite D call. Per germline, CDR1 MGHRA and CDR2 YSYEKL. The CDR3 covers 16 residues.

Here the CDR3 DNA reads TGTGCCAGCAGCTTATTACCACTCAATGAGCAGTTCTTC. Its translation is CASSLLPLNEQFF. J is TRBJ2-1 and V is TRBV7-3, with D unclear. Germline values: CDR1 SGHTA, CDR2 FQGTGA. The CDR3 has 13 residues. The V end was cut by 2 bases, the J end by 6 bases, with 8 bases between.

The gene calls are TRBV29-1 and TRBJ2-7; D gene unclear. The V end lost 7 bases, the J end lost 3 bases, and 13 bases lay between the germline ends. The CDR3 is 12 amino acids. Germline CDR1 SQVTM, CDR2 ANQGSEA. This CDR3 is CSAAATLYEQYF. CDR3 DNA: TGCAGCGCCGCAGCCACCCTCTACGAGCAGTACTTC.

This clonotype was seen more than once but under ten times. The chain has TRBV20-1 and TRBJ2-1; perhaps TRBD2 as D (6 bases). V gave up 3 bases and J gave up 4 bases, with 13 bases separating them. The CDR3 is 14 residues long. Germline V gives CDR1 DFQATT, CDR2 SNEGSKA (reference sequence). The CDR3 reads CSASAGSLYNEQFF. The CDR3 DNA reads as TGCAGTGCTAGCGCGGGATCACTTTACAATGAGCAGTTCTTC.

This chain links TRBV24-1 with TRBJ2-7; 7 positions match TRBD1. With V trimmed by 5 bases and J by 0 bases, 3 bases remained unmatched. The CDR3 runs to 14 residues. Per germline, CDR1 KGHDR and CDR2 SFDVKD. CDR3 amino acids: CATSGQGYSYEQYF. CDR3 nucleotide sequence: TGTGCCACCAGTGGACAGGGATACTCCTACGAGCAGTACTTC.

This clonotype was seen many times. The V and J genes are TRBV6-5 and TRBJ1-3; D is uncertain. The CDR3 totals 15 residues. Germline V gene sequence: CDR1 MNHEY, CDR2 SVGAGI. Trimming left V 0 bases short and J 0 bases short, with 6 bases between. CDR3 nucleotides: TGTGCCAGCAGTTACTCGAAGAGCTCTGGAAACACCATATATTTT. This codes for CASSYSKSSGNTIYF.

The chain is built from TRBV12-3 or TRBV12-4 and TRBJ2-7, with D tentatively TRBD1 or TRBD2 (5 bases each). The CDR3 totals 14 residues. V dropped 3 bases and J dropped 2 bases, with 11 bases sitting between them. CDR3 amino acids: CASSFGDRTYEQYF. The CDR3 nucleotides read TGTGCCAGCAGTTTCGGGGACCGAACCTACGAGCAGTACTTC.

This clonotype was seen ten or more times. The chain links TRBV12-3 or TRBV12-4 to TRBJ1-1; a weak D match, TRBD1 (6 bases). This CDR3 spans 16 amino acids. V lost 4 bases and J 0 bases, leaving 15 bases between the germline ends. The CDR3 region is CASSYVRGVMNTEAFF. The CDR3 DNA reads TGTGCCAGCAGTTACGTCAGGGGAGTAATGAACACTGAAGCTTTCTTT.

CDR3 amino acids: CATSDYLSTDTQYF. CDR3 in DNA: TGTGCCACCAGTGACTATCTTAGCACAGATACGCAGTATTTT. The chain has TRBV24-1 and TRBJ2-3; D is ambiguous. This CDR3 comprises 14 residues. V shed 4 bases and J shed 0 bases, with 7 bases lying between them. CDR1 KGHDR and CDR2 SFDVKD come from the germline V gene.

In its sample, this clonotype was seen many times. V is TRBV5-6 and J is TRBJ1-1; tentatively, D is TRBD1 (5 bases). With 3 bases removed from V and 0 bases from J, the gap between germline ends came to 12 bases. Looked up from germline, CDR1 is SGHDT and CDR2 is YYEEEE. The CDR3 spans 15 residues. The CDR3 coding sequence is TGTGCCAGCAGCTATCCAGGGCGTATGAACACTGAAGCTTTCTTT. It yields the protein CASSYPGRMNTEAFF.

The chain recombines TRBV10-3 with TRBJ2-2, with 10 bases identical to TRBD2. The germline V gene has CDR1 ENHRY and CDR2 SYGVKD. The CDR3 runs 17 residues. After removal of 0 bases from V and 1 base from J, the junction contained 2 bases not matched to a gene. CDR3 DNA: TGTGCCATCAGTGAGTCGGCTAGCGGGAGGAACACCGGGGAGCTGTTTTTT. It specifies CAISESASGRNTGELFF.

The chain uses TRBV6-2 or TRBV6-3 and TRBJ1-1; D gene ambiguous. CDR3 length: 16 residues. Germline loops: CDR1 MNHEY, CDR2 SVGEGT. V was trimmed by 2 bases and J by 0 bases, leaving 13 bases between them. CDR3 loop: CASSYATSRMNTEAFF. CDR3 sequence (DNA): TGTGCCAGCAGTTACGCCACGTCCCGGATGAACACTGAAGCTTTCTTT.

CDR3 in amino acids: CASRRLYRVGDEQYF. CDR3 in DNA: TGTGCCAGCAGGCGATTATACAGGGTAGGGGACGAGCAGTACTTC. V and J are TRBV6-6 and TRBJ2-7, with a weak D call TRBD1 (6 bases). Germline CDR1 and CDR2: MNHNY and SVGAGI (reference sequence). The CDR3 runs to 15 residues. V lost 6 bases, J lost 5 bases, and 20 bases lay in between.

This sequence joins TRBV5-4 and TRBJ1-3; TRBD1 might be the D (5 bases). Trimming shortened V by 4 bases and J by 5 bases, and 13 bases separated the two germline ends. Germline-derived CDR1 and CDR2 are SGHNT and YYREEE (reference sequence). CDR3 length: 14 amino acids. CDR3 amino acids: CASSLWGERNTIYF. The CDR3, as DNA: TGTGCCAGCAGCCTCTGGGGGGAACGAAACACCATATATTTT.

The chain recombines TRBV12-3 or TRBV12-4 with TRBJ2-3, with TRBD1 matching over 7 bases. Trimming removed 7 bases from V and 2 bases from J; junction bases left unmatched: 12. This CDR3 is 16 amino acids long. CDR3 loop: CASIRGQAPTTDTQYF. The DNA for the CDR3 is TGTGCCAGCATACGTGGACAGGCGCCAACCACAGATACGCAGTATTTT.

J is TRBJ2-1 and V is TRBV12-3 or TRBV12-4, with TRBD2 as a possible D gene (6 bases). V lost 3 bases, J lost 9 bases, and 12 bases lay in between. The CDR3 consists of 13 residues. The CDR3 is CASSFTSLIEQFF. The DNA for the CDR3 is TGTGCCAGCAGTTTTACTAGCCTTATTGAGCAGTTCTTC.

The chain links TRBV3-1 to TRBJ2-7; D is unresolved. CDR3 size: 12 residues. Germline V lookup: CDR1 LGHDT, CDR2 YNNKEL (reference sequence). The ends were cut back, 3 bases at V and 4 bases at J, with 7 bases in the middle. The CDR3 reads CASSHSRYEQYF. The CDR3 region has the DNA TGTGCCAGCAGCCACAGCAGGTACGAGCAGTACTTC.